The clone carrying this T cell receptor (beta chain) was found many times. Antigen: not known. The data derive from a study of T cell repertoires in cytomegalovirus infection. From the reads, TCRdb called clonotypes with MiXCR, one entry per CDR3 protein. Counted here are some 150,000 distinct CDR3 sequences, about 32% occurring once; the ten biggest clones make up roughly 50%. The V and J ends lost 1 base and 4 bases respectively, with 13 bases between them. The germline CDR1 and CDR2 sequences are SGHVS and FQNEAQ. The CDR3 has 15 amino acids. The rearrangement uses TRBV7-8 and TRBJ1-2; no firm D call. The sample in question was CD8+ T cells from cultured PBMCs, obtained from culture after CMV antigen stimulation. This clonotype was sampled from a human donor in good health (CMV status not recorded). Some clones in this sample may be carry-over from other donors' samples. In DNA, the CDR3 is TGTGCCAGCAGCTTAGATACAGTTTCCCCCTATGGCTACACCTTC. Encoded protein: CASSLDTVSPYGYTF.